The present TCR beta chain was sequenced within a study of human T cells and chemical hapten exposure. V lost 4 bases and J lost 3, with 6 bases in between. This CDR3 is built from 12 residues. This clonotype has just a few counts. TCRdb re-called the RACE reads with MiXCR, one entry per CDR3 protein. Among about 340,000 distinct CDR3 sequences listed, around 6.9% were seen once. Time point defined: patch test 1, 2 weeks after DPC sensitization. The treatment denotes: therapeutic diphenylcyclopropenone sensitization with weekly scalp DPC. The V and J genes are TRBV12-3 or TRBV12-4 and TRBJ1-1; a weak D match, TRBD1 (5 bases). Sequencing used whole blood, obtained in connection with sensitization to the hapten diphenylcyclopropenone (DPC). This clonotype was sampled from a young woman with alopecia areata. Some clones in this sample may be carry-over from other donors' samples. The chain's CDR3 is CASSSGHTEAFF. DNA of the CDR3: TGTGCCAGCAGTTCAGGGCACACTGAAGCTTTCTTT.